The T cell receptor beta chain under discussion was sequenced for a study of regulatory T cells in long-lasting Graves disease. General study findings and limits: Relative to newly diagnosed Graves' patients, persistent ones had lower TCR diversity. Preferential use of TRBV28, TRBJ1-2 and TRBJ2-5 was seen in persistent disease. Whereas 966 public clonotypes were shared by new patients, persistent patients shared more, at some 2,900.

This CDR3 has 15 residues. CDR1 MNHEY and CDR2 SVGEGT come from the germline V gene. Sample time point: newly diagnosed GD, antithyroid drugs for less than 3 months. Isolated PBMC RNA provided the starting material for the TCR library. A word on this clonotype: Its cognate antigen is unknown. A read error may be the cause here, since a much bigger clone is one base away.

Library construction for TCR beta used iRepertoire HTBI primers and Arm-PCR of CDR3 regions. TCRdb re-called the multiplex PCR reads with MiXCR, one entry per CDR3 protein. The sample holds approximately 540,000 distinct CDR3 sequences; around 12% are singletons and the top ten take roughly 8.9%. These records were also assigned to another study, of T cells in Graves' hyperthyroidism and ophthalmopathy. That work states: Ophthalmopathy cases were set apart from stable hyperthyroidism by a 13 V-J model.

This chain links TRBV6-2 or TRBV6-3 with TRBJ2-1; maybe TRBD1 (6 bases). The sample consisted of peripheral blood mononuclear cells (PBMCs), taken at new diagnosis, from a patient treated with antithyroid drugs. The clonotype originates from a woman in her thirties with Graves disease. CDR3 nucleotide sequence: TGTGCCGGCAGTTCAGCGACAGGCGGTTACAATGAGCAGTTCTTC. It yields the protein CAGSSATGGYNEQFF.